The 26 T cell receptor beta chains below all came from one sample that was sequenced in a study of regulatory T cells in long-lasting Graves disease. Arm-PCR of CDR3 regions with iRepertoire HTBI primers generated TCR beta libraries. MiXCR, run by TCRdb on the multiplex PCR reads, gives a single entry per CDR3 protein. The sample lists some 220,000 distinct CDR3 sequences, approximately 18% occurring once. Time point denoted: newly diagnosed GD, antithyroid drugs for less than 3 months. TCR sequences were obtained from RNA taken from PBMCs. These same data were also listed under a study on T cells in Graves' hyperthyroidism and ophthalmopathy.

Material: peripheral blood mononuclear cells (PBMCs), obtained at new diagnosis, from a patient treated with antithyroid drugs. Receptors originate from a woman aged 25 to 39 with Graves disease.

At least ten counts were recorded for this clonotype. This chain connects TRBV28 to TRBJ2-3; either TRBD1 or TRBD2 may fit D (5 bases each). The CDR3 length is 16 residues. Germline CDR1 and CDR2: MDHEN and SYDVKM. V lost 3 bases to trimming and J lost 4 bases, with 17 bases between them. The CDR3: CASSFRGPMSADTQYF. CDR3 DNA sequence: TGTGCCAGCAGTTTCCGGGGACCTATGTCGGCAGATACGCAGTATTTT.

This clonotype was detected many times. The chain has TRBV11-2 and TRBJ2-7; 7 bases are shared with TRBD2. V lost 5 bases and J lost 2; bases outside the gene matches: 12. The CDR3 contains 16 residues. Per the germline V gene, CDR1 is SGHAT and CDR2 is FQNNGV. In DNA form, the CDR3 reads TGTGCCAGCAGCCCTGGTACGGGGGGTCCCACCTACGAGCAGTACTTC. Translated: CASSPGTGGPTYEQYF.

This clonotype was observed a few times. The rearrangement uses TRBV7-8 and TRBJ1-1; D is perhaps TRBD1 (6 bases). Trimming took 2 bases from V and 7 from J, leaving 14 bases between them. Germline V lookup: CDR1 SGHVS, CDR2 FQNEAQ. This CDR3 has 14 amino acids. CDR3 amino acids: CASSLIQGRGEAFF. In DNA, the CDR3 is TGTGCCAGCAGCTTAATACAGGGTCGAGGTGAAGCTTTCTTT.

As regards this clonotype: With only one base between it and a far larger clone, this is likely a read error. The V call is TRBV27, the J call TRBJ1-1, with D possibly TRBD1 on 5 matching bases. This CDR3 comprises 12 residues. Germline CDR1 MNHEY, CDR2 SMNVEV (reference sequence). The V and J ends lost 3 bases and 11 bases respectively, with 13 bases between them. The CDR3 region is CASSFGTPGAFF. Written as DNA, the CDR3 is TGTGCCAGCAGTTTCGGGACCCCGGGGGCTTTCTTT.

This clonotype was recorded many times. The chain combines TRBV11-2 with TRBJ1-5, with D unresolved. The V gene's germline CDR1 is SGHAT and CDR2 FQNNGV. CDR3 size: 15 residues. V was shortened by 2 bases and J by 3 bases, with 11 bases between the two germline ends. CDR3 region: CASSLLGRTNQPQHF. In nucleotides, the CDR3 is TGTGCCAGCAGCTTACTTGGGAGGACCAATCAGCCCCAGCATTTT.

This chain uses TRBV7-2 with TRBJ2-3; the match to TRBD2 covers 14 bases. Germline V gene lookup returns CDR1 SGHTA and CDR2 FQGNSA. The CDR3 spans 15 residues. Unmatched junction bases numbered 1, after V lost 4 bases and J lost 4 bases. CDR3 region: CASSSGLAGADTQYF. DNA for the CDR3: TGTGCCAGCAGCTCGGGACTAGCGGGAGCAGATACGCAGTATTTT.

This clonotype was observed at least ten times. V is TRBV9 and J is TRBJ2-1; 7 bases map to TRBD2. Germline trimming cut 0 bases from V and 0 bases from J; bases unmatched to any gene: 6. Germline V lookup: CDR1 SGDLS, CDR2 YYNGEE. The CDR3 length is 17 residues. The CDR3 spells CASSVVGGGSSYNEQFF. CDR3 sequence (DNA): TGTGCCAGCAGCGTAGTGGGAGGCGGGAGCTCCTACAATGAGCAGTTCTTC.

Of note for this clonotype: A far larger clone is one nucleotide away, so this likely arose from a read error. The V gene is TRBV19, the J gene TRBJ2-5; 9 bases agree with TRBD2. The germline V gene has CDR1 LNHDA and CDR2 SQIVND (reference sequence). V gave up 2 bases and J gave up 11 bases; unmatched junction bases: 12. The CDR3 runs 15 residues. CDR3 loop: CASSILAGTYNEQYF. CDR3 bases: TGTGCCAGTAGTATACTAGCGGGGACCTACAATGAGCAGTACTTC.

This clonotype was picked up many times. The chain joins TRBV5-1 to TRBJ1-1, with D tentatively TRBD1 (5 bases). Germline CDR1 reads SGHRS; CDR2 reads YFSETQ. Trimming took off 0 bases at V and 6 bases at J, with 9 bases between the two ends. This CDR3 comprises 13 residues. For the CDR3, the DNA is TGCGCCAGCAGCTTGGCAGGGAATCCTGAAGCTTTCTTT. Translation gives CASSLAGNPEAFF. The complete variable domain, with remaining parts taken from reference TRBV5-1 and TRBJ1-1, reads KAGVTQTPRYLIKTRGQQVTLSCSPISGHRSVSWYQQTPGQGLQFLFEYFSETQRNKGNFPGRFSGRQFSNSRSEMNVSTLELGDSALYLCASSLAGNPEAFFGQGTRLTVV.

This clonotype showed up many times. This chain links TRBV28 with TRBJ1-5, with 7 bases matching TRBD1. Germline assignment: CDR1 MDHEN and CDR2 SYDVKM. This CDR3 is built from 14 residues. The junction had 4 bases not matched to a gene; V was cut back by 5 bases and J by 3 bases. The CDR3 sequence is CASSRDSINQPQHF. DNA of the CDR3: TGTGCCAGCAGTAGGGACAGCATCAATCAGCCCCAGCATTTT. The full variable domain, rest sourced from reference TRBV28 and TRBJ1-5, is DVKVTQSSRYLVKRTGEKVFLECVQDMDHENMFWYRQDPGLGLRLIYFSYDVKMKEKGDIPEGYSVSREKKERFSLILESASTNQTSMYLCASSRDSINQPQHFGDGTRLSIL.

This clonotype was detected a few times. A single base separates this from a much larger clone, so it may be a read error. The rearrangement links TRBV11-2 to TRBJ2-2; TRBD1 agrees at 9 bases. The CDR3 totals 19 residues. Per germline, CDR1 SGHAT and CDR2 FQNNGV. V was clipped by 5 bases and J by 0 bases; unmatched bases: 13. The CDR3: CASSTRRTGATSNTGELFF. The CDR3 DNA reads TGTGCCAGCAGCACCCGCCGGACAGGGGCGACATCGAACACCGGGGAGCTGTTTTTT.

This clonotype was observed at least ten times. The CDR3 region has the DNA TGTGCCACCGATGGACAGGGGCTACGGGGGCAGCCCCAGCATTTT. This gives the protein CATDGQGLRGQPQHF. V usage is TRBV6-1 and J usage is TRBJ1-5; 9 bases are a match to TRBD1. The CDR3 is 15 residues long. Trimming removed 10 bases from V and 7 bases from J; junction bases left unmatched: 14. Germline values: CDR1 MNHNS, CDR2 SASEGT.

CDR3 protein: CATSRLGGRGQGTYNEQFF. In DNA form, the CDR3 reads TGTGCCACCAGCAGACTGGGGGGGAGAGGACAGGGGACCTACAATGAGCAGTTCTTC. The V gene is TRBV15, the J gene TRBJ2-1; 9 positions agree with TRBD1. Germline CDR1 LNHNV, CDR2 YYDKDF (reference sequence). The J segment lost 2 bases and the V segment lost 2 bases, leaving 13 bases of the junction unmatched. The CDR3 covers 19 residues.

This clonotype was picked up many times. The chain is built from TRBV27 and TRBJ2-5, with no clear D. The length of the CDR3 is 14 residues. V lost 0 bases, J lost 4 bases, and 9 bases lay in between. Germline V gives CDR1 MNHEY, CDR2 SMNVEV (reference sequence). CDR3 bases: TGTGCCAGCAGTTTATCTGGCAGTGCAGAGACCCAGTACTTC. It encodes CASSLSGSAETQYF.

This clonotype was recorded many times. This chain links TRBV27 with TRBJ2-1, with D perhaps matching TRBD2 (6 bases). CDR3 length: 12 residues. Trimming left V 7 bases short and J 8 bases short, with 12 bases between. In germline, CDR1 is MNHEY, CDR2 SMNVEV (reference sequence). DNA for the CDR3: TGTGCCAGCAACCAGGGAGGCCATGAGCAGTTCTTC. Protein sequence: CASNQGGHEQFF.

A few counts support this clonotype. V is TRBV18 and J is TRBJ1-6; D unclear. V was pared by 4 bases and J by 7 bases, with 11 bases between. The length of the CDR3 is 14 residues. Looked up from germline, CDR1 is KGHSH and CDR2 is LQKENI. CDR3 coding DNA: TGTGCCAGCTCACAAATAGGAGAAAATTCACCCCTCCACTTT. Translation: CASSQIGENSPLHF.

This clonotype was detected ten times or more. The V and J genes are TRBV2 and TRBJ1-1; TRBD1 might be the D (5 bases). V lost 2 bases and J lost 1, with 8 bases in between. The germline gives CDR1 SNHLY, CDR2 FYNNEI. CDR3 length: 14 residues. The CDR3 region has the DNA TGTGCCAGCAGTGAATGGACAACGAACACTGAAGCTTTCTTT. It encodes CASSEWTTNTEAFF.

Ten or more counts support this clonotype. This chain links TRBV12-3 or TRBV12-4 with TRBJ1-5; maybe TRBD1 (5 bases). The V end lost 3 bases, the J end lost 0 bases, and 15 bases lay between the germline ends. CDR3 length equals 17 residues. The CDR3 DNA reads as TGTGCCAGCAGTTTGGGACTATGGGGTTATAGCAATCAGCCCCAGCATTTT. This codes for CASSLGLWGYSNQPQHF.

V usage is TRBV2 and J usage is TRBJ2-1; TRBD2 agrees at 9 bases. The J call may be mistaken, given a closer DNA end match to TRBJ2-5. Germline lookup yields CDR1 SNHLY and CDR2 FYNNEI. This CDR3 has 16 amino acids. Written as DNA, the CDR3 is TGTGCCAGCAGAGTAGCGGGGGTTAAAGTATTGGAGACCCAGTACTTC. This translates into CASRVAGVKVLETQYF.

The chain employs TRBV28 and TRBJ2-1, with 8 bases matching TRBD1. The CDR3 covers 13 residues. V shed 3 bases, J shed 9 bases, and the junction held 4 bases outside the gene matches. CDR1 and CDR2 (germline): MDHEN, SYDVKM. In DNA, the CDR3 is TGTGCCAGCAGTTTTGGGGGGACAGGTGAGCAGTTCTTC. This encodes CASSFGGTGEQFF.

For this clonotype: This may come from a read error, since a much larger clone is one base off. The chain links TRBV4-1 to TRBJ1-2; 10 nucleotides match TRBD1. The CDR3 is 15 amino acids. Germline CDR1 MGHRA, CDR2 YSYEKL. The J segment lost 5 bases and the V segment lost 0 bases, leaving 3 bases of the junction unmatched. CDR3 bases: TGCGCCAGCAGCCAAGATACGGGACAGGGGTATGGCTACACCTTC. Translated, it gives CASSQDTGQGYGYTF.

This clonotype was picked up a small number of times. The junction does not match germline at one end; this may be a read error. The chain carries TRBV7-7 and TRBJ2-1; 8 bases are a match to TRBD2. Germline V gene lookup returns CDR1 SSHAT and CDR2 FNYEAQ (reference sequence). This CDR3 is built from 14 residues. The CDR3 DNA reads as TGTGCTAGCAGCCAGAGCGGGGGCTACAATGAGCAGTTCTTC. Amino acid sequence: CASSQSGGYNEQFF.

There are a few counts of this clonotype. J is TRBJ2-7 and V is TRBV15; TRBD2 agrees at 12 bases. CDR1 LNHNV and CDR2 YYDKDF come from the germline V gene (reference sequence). V lost 5 bases and J lost 5; bases outside the gene matches: 7. CDR3 size: 15 residues. CDR3 DNA: TGTGCCACCAGCCGGAGACTAGCGGGAGCCCACGAGCAGTACTTC. This sequence encodes CATSRRLAGAHEQYF.

Ten or more counts support this clonotype. The chain links TRBV2 to TRBJ2-3; 10 bases match TRBD2. The CDR3 contains 14 residues. The germline gives CDR1 SNHLY, CDR2 FYNNEI. Trimming cost V 6 bases and J 2 bases; bases outside gene matches: 2. The CDR3 bases are TGTGCCAGCAGACTAGCGGGATACACAGATACGCAGTATTTT. Encoded protein: CASRLAGYTDTQYF.

In its sample, this clonotype was seen many times. This chain uses TRBV4-1 with TRBJ2-5, with a tentative D call TRBD2 (5 bases). V lost 6 bases and J lost 4, with 12 bases in between. The V gene's germline CDR1 is MGHRA and CDR2 YSYEKL. This CDR3 has 13 amino acids. CDR3 loop: CASRDSPAETQYF. CDR3 in DNA: TGCGCCAGCAGGGACTCCCCCGCAGAGACCCAGTACTTC.

This clonotype appeared many times. This chain joins TRBV10-3 and TRBJ2-7, with 11 bases aligning to TRBD1. Losses at the gene ends were 3 bases for V and 4 bases for J; bases not matched to a gene: 2. Germline CDR1 reads ENHRY; CDR2 reads SYGVKD. The CDR3 totals 14 residues. DNA of the CDR3: TGTGCCATCAGTGATGGGGACAGGGGGTACGAGCAGTACTTC. Amino acids: CAISDGDRGYEQYF.